The clone carrying this T cell receptor beta chain was counted between two and nine times. This sample is part of a study of T-cell reconstitution after alpha-beta-depleted transplantation in children. The library targeted TCRbeta and was prepared with unique molecular identifiers. TCRdb reprocessed the PCR reads via MiXCR and lists one record per CDR3 protein. The repertoire holds some 640,000 distinct CDR3 sequences, with 16% as singletons. The V end was cut by 1 base, the J end by 10 bases, with 25 bases between. The CDR3 contains 17 residues. The sample here was PBMCs from the stem cell graft donor, taken from the stem cell graft. The clonotype comes from a human donor who donated a stem cell graft to a child with acute myeloid leukemia. This chain links TRBV12-3 or TRBV12-4 with TRBJ1-1, with a tentative D call TRBD1 (5 bases). CDR3 coding DNA: TGTGCCAGCAGTTTAGGTTTGGGGGGAATTATGGGGAACCCAGCTTTCTTT. It yields the protein CASSLGLGGIMGNPAFF.